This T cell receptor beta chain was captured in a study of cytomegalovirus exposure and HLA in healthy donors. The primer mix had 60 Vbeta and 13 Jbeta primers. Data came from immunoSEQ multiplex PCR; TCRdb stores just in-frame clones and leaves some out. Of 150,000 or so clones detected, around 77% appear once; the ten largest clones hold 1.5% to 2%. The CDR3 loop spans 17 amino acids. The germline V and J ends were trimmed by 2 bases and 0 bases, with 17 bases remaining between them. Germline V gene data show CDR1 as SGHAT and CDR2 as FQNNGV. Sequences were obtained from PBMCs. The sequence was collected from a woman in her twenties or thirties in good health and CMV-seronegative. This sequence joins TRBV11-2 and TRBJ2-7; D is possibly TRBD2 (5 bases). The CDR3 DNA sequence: TGTGCCAGCAGCTTATTTGCGCCTAGCAGAGGCTCCTACGAGCAGTACTTC. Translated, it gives CASSLFAPSRGSYEQYF.